This T cell receptor beta chain stems from a study of T-cell reconstitution after alpha-beta-depleted transplantation in children. For TCRbeta, the library was prepared with unique molecular identifiers. MiXCR was run by TCRdb on the PCR reads, yielding one entry per CDR3 protein. The table includes around 500,000 distinct CDR3 sequences, 23% detected once. This clonotype was seen ten or more times. This receptor was taken from a boy under two years old who had a stem cell transplant for acute myeloid leukemia, so the T cells may come from the graft donor. Sequenced material: PBMCs, mostly from graft donor cells, taken 360 days after TCRalphabeta/CD19-depleted stem cell transplant.

The CDR3 spells CSARDLAQPYEQYF. The DNA for the CDR3 is TGCAGTGCTAGAGACCTCGCGCAGCCTTACGAGCAGTACTTC. V gene TRBV20-1 combines with J gene TRBJ2-7; D unresolved. CDR3 length: 14 amino acids. The germline V gene has CDR1 DFQATT and CDR2 SNEGSKA (reference sequence). Trimming took off 0 bases at V and 4 bases at J, with 13 bases between the two ends.